This T cell receptor beta chain was identified in a study of tumor-infiltrating lymphocytes in primary liver carcinoma. Background on the study: Surgeons treated the primary liver carcinoma of the patients by surgical resection. The neoplasms were of stage T1-T3 N0M0, with dimensions of about 4.2 to 11 cm across.

In regard to this clonotype: The CDR3 carries no conserved terminal phenylalanine or tryptophan, so it likely arises from a read error.

With a constant-region primer, TCR beta cDNA was made from 400 to 550 ng of total RNA. For TCR beta, libraries were produced by three nested multiplex PCR rounds using slightly modified ARM-PCR. In the first two PCR rounds, TRBV1-TRBV30 forward primers were paired with a C-beta reverse primer, and each round lasted about 9 cycles. TCRdb re-called the multiplex PCR reads through MiXCR, storing one row per CDR3 protein. The sample yields 150,000 to 200,000 distinct CDR3 sequences, roughly 60% seen once. Both blood RNA, taken from unsorted whole blood, and germline DNA were extracted. CDR3 size: 13 residues. Per germline, CDR1 SEHNR and CDR2 FQNEAQ (reference sequence). The trim removed 7 bases at V and 5 bases at J, leaving 8 bases unmatched.

The chain links TRBV7-9 to TRBJ2-7, with 7 positions matching TRBD2. Sequencing input: peripheral blood. The sequence came from a man aged 40-55 years with primary liver carcinoma and hepatitis B virus infection. The CDR3 loop is CASNPGGGDEQYL. The CDR3 DNA reads TGTGCCAGCAATCCGGGGGGAGGGGACGAGCAGTACCTC.